The 7 T cell receptor beta chains below were found in one sample sequenced in a study of T cell repertoires in cytomegalovirus infection. TCRdb processed the reads anew with MiXCR; each CDR3 protein has one entry. The sample shows fewer than 200,000 distinct CDR3 sequences, approximately 15% of them seen only once. Sequencing input: PBMCs. All receptors derive from a human donor in good health (CMV status not recorded). Some clones in this sample may be carry-over from other donors' samples.

V is TRBV15 and J is TRBJ2-3; 9 bases map to TRBD1. V gave up 3 bases and J gave up 1 base; unmatched junction bases: 8. Germline V gene lookup returns CDR1 LNHNV and CDR2 YYDKDF (reference sequence). The CDR3 covers 17 residues. CDR3 bases: TGTGCCACCAGCAGGGACCTCCGGGACAGGGGCACAGATACGCAGTATTTT. Amino acids: CATSRDLRDRGTDTQYF.

V gene TRBV20-1 combines with J gene TRBJ1-2; TRBD1 aligns across 7 bases. The CDR3 has 18 amino acids. Germline assignment: CDR1 DFQATT and CDR2 SNEGSKA (reference sequence). CDR3 in amino acids: CRGKNGRQGLSSQCGYTF. The CDR3 bases are TGCAGAGGGAAGAATGGACGACAGGGCCTCTCTTCTCAATGTGGCTACACCTTC.

This clonotype is a singleton in its sample. This chain links TRBV10-3 with TRBJ2-3; unclear D gene. Per germline, CDR1 ENHRY and CDR2 SYGVKD. The CDR3 totals 11 residues. Between the trimmed V and J ends, which lost 5 bases and 4 bases, there was a span of 4 bases. This chain's CDR3 is CAISSSDTQYF. CDR3 coding DNA: TGTGCCATCAGTTCATCAGATACGCAGTATTTT.

CDR3 sequence reads: CASSPIASGETQYF. CDR3 nucleotides: TGTGCCAGCAGCCCCATAGCGTCCGGGGAGACCCAGTACTTC. The J gene is TRBJ2-5, the V gene TRBV7-9, with D possibly TRBD2 on 5 matching bases. Germline V gene sequence: CDR1 SEHNR, CDR2 FQNEAQ (reference sequence). V was pared by 5 bases and J by 5 bases, with 15 bases between. This CDR3 comprises 14 residues.

This clonotype was counted only a few times. The V gene is TRBV19, the J gene TRBJ2-2; TRBD1 matches 9 bases. Looked up from germline, CDR1 is LNHDA and CDR2 is SQIVND (reference sequence). V trimming: 6 bases; J trimming: 2 bases; junction bases outside the gene matches: 7. The CDR3 extends over 16 amino acids. The CDR3 DNA is TGTGCCAGTAGAGGGGGGACAGGGAGAAACACCGGGGAGCTGTTTTTT. As protein: CASRGGTGRNTGELFF.

This clonotype was counted between two and nine times. The genes are TRBV20-1 and TRBJ2-7; no firm D call. Germline V lookup: CDR1 DFQATT, CDR2 SNEGSKA (reference sequence). The CDR3 has 12 amino acids. Trimming cost V 0 bases and J 7 bases, with 10 bases left between them. The DNA for the CDR3 is TGCAGTGCTAGAGATGTTATGGGGGAGCAGTACTTC. It yields the protein CSARDVMGEQYF.

In this sample, this clonotype turned up a few times. This chain links TRBV6-5 with TRBJ2-6; 10 nucleotides align to TRBD2. The length of the CDR3 is 18 residues. In germline, CDR1 is MNHEY, CDR2 SVGAGI. The trim removed 5 bases at V and 0 bases at J, leaving 7 bases unmatched. Here the CDR3 reads CASSETSGTTSGANVLTF. The DNA of the CDR3 is TGTGCCAGCAGTGAAACTAGCGGGACCACCTCTGGGGCCAACGTCCTGACTTTC.